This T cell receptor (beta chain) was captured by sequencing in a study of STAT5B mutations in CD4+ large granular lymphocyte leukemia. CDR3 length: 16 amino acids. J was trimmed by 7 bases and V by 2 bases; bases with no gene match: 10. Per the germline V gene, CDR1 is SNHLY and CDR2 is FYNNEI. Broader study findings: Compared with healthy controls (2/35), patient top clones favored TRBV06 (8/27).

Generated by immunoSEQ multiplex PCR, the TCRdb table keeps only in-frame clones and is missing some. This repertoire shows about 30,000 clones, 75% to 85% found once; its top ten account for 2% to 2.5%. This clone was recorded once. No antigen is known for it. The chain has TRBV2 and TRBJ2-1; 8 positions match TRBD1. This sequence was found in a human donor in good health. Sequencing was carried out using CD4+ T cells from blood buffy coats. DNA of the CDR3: TGTGCCAGCAGTGAAACGAGAGACAGGGGCGAGAATGAGCAGTTCTTC. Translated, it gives CASSETRDRGENEQFF.